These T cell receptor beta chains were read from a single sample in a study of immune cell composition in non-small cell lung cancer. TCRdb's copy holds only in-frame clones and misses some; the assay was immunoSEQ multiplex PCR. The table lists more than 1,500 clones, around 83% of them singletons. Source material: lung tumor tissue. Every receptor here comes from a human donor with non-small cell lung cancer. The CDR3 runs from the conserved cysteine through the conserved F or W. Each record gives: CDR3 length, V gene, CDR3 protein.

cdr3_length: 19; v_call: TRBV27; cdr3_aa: CASSKTELGGPPGANVLTF
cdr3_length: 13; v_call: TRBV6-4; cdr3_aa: CASSGEAEDTQYF
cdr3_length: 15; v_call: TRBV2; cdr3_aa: CASSVLAGGTDTQYF
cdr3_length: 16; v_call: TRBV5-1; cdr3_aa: CASSLTLAGVTDTQYF
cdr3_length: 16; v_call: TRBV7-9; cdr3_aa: CASSLGRGRGSDGYTF
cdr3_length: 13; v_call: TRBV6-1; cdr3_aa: CASRQVNNQPQHF
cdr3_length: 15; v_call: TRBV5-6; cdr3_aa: CASSLGGRAAETQYF
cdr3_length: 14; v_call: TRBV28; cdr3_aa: CASLTGGNTGELFF
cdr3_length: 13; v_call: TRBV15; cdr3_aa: CATSTGVGQPQHF
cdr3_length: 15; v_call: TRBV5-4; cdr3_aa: CASSPGQLFYNEQFF
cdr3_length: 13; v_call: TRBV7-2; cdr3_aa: CASSPYRNTEAFF
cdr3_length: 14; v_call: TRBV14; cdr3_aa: CASSQDLGRETQYF
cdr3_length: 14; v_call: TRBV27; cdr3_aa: CASRTGGAYNEQFF
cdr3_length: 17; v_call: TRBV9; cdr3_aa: CASSVGVGSGSYNEQFF
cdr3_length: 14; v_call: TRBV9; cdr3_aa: CASSNQGVNNEQFF
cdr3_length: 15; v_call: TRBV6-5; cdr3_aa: CASQNVAGATGELFF
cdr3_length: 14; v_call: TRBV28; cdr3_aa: CASSLGQDLGIQYF
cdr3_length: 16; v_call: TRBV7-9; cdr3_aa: CASSLAQGSSGNTIYF
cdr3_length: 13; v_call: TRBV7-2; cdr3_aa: CASSSGGYNEQFF
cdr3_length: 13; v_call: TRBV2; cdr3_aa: CASSARMNNEQFF
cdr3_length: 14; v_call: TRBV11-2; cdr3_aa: CASSLVVGAPEAFF
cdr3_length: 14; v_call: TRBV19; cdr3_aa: CASRQPAATDTQYF
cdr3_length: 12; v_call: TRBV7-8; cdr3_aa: CASSLAGAEQYF
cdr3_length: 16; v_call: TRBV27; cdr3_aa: CASSLYGGGVGYEQYF
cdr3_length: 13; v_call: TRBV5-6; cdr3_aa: CASSLVRGNGYTF
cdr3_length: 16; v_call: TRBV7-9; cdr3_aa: CASSFARTGGGETQYF
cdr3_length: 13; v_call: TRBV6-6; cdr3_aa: CASSLQGKQPQHF
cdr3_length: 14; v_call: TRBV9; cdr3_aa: CASSVDGANQPQHF
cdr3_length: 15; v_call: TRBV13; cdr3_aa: CASSLSRGNVETQYF